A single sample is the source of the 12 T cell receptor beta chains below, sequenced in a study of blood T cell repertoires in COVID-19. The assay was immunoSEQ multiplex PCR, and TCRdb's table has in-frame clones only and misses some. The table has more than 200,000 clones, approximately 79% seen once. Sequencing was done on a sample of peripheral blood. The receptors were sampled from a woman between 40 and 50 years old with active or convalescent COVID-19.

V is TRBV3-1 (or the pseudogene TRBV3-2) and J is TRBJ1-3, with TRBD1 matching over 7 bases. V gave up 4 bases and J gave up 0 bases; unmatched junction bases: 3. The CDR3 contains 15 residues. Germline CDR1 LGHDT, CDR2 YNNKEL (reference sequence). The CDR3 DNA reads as TGTGCCAGCAGCCCGGGACAGATCTCTGGAAACACCATATATTTT. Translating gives CASSPGQISGNTIYF.

In DNA, the CDR3 is TGTGCCAGCAGCCCCCTTGGGGGGAGGGCCGGGGAGCTGTTTTTT. It codes for CASSPLGGRAGELFF. V gene TRBV7-3 combines with J gene TRBJ2-2; 7 bases line up with TRBD2. Losses at the gene ends were 5 bases for V and 6 bases for J; bases not matched to a gene: 9. CDR3 length: 15 amino acids. CDR1 and CDR2 from the germline V gene are SGHTA and FQGTGA.

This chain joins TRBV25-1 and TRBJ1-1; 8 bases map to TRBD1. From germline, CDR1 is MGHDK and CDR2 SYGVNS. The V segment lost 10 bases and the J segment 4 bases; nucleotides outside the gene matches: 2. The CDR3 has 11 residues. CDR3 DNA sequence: TGTGCCACGGGGACAGGCACTGAAGCTTTCTTT. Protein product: CATGTGTEAFF.

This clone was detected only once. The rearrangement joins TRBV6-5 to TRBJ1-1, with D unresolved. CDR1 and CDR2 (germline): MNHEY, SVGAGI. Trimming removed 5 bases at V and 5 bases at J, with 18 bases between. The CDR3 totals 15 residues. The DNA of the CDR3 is TGTGCCAGCAGTCCCCCCAGTATCTCCTGGACTGAAGCTTTCTTT. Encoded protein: CASSPPSISWTEAFF.

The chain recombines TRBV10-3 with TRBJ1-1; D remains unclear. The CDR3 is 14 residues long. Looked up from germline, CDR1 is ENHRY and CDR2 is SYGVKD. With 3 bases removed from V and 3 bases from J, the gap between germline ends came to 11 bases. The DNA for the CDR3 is TGTGCCATCAGTGAATCCCCCGCGGACACTGAAGCTTTCTTT. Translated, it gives CAISESPADTEAFF.

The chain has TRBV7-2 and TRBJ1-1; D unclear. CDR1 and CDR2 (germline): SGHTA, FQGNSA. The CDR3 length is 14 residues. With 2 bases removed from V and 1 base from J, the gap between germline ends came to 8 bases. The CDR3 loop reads CASSLYMRNTEAFF. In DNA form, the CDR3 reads TGTGCCAGCAGCTTATATATGAGGAACACTGAAGCTTTCTTT.

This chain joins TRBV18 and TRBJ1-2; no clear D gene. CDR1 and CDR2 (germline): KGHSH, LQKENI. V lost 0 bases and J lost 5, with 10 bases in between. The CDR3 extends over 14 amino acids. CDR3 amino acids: CASSPPGFKYGYTF. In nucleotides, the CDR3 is TGTGCCAGCTCACCACCTGGCTTCAAATATGGCTACACCTTC.

The CDR3 DNA reads TGTGCCAGCAGCTCCCGACAGGGGGGTGAAAAACTGTTTTTT. This sequence encodes CASSSRQGGEKLFF. The chain couples TRBV5-4 to TRBJ1-4; 9 nucleotides align to TRBD1. Trimming at V came to 3 bases and at J to 7 bases, leaving 4 bases not matched to a gene. The V gene's germline CDR1 is SGHNT and CDR2 YYREEE (reference sequence). CDR3 length: 14 residues.

The CDR3 spells CASSEARSHQPQHF. DNA of the CDR3: TGTGCCAGCAGTGAAGCGAGATCGCATCAGCCCCAGCATTTT. The chain combines TRBV2 with TRBJ1-5; D is uncertain. Germline lookup yields CDR1 SNHLY and CDR2 FYNNEI. V lost 0 bases, J lost 5 bases, and 8 bases lay in between. This CDR3 region has 14 residues.

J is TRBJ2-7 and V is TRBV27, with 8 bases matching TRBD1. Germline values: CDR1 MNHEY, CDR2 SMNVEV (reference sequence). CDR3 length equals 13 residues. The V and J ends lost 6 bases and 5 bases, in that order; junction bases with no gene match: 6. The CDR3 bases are TGTGCCAGCAGCCGACTGGGACAGGACGAGCAGTACTTC. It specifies CASSRLGQDEQYF.

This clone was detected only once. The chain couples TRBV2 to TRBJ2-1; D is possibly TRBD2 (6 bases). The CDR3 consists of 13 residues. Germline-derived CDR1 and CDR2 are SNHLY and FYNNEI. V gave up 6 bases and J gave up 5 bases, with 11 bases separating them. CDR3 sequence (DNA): TGTGCCAGCAGGGGGACTGGGGACAATGAGCAGTTCTTC. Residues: CASRGTGDNEQFF. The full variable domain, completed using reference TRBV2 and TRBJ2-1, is EPEVTQTPSHQVTQMGQEVILRCVPISNHLYFYWYRQILGQKVEFLVSFYNNEISEKSEIFDDQFSVERPDGSNFTLKIRSTKLEDSAMYFCASRGTGDNEQFFGPGTRLTVL.

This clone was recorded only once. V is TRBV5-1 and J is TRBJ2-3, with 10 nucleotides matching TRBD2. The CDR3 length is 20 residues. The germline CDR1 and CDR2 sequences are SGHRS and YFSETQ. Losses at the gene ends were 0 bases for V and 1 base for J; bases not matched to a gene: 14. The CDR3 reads CASSLVYFLAGVPRTDTQYF. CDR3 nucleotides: TGCGCCAGCAGCTTGGTGTATTTCCTAGCGGGGGTCCCACGCACAGATACGCAGTATTTT.